This T cell receptor (beta chain) was sequenced for a study of blood T cell repertoires in COVID-19. V shed 1 base and J 1 base; nucleotides not matched to a gene: 7. Germline lookup yields CDR1 MDHEN and CDR2 SYDVKM. This CDR3 region has 17 residues. Some clones are missing from TCRdb's copy, which holds only in-frame ones; the method was immunoSEQ multiplex PCR. This sample carries over 200,000 clones, around 80% of them seen once, and the ten largest clones take around 18%. This sequence was found in a woman aged 80 or older with active or convalescent COVID-19. The sample was peripheral blood. The chain carries TRBV28 and TRBJ1-1, with TRBD1 identical over 9 bases. The CDR3 spells CASSLYGTGIQNTEAFF. In DNA, the CDR3 is TGTGCCAGCAGTTTATATGGGACAGGGATACAGAACACTGAAGCTTTCTTT.